The present T cell receptor beta chain was sequenced within a study of beta chain features in type 1 diabetes. Expressed TCRB transcripts were sequenced after all isolated RNA was converted to cDNA. Sequencing was performed with immunoSEQ multiplex PCR; in TCRdb, only in-frame clones are kept and a portion is missing. Among some 130,000 clones listed, roughly 10% were seen once. Regarding this clone: Its antigen is as yet unknown.

V dropped 7 bases and J dropped 1 base, with 13 bases sitting between them. The germline CDR1 and CDR2 sequences are SQVTM and ANQGSEA. This CDR3 comprises 13 residues. Study-wide points: Type 1 diabetes patients showed a moderate but significant shortening of TCRB CDR3s in all four CD4+ subsets.

The sample consisted of central memory CD4+ T cells from blood. This receptor was taken from a man aged 30-40 years with type 1 diabetes. The chain links TRBV29-1 to TRBJ1-1; D might be TRBD1 (5 bases). The CDR3 DNA follows: TGCAGCGCACCCCTGCAGGGGAACACTGAAGCTTTCTTT. It codes for CSAPLQGNTEAFF.